Listed below are T cell receptor beta chains from one sample, sequenced in a study of blood T cell repertoires in COVID-19. Sequencing used immunoSEQ multiplex PCR; TCRdb keeps in-frame clones, though not all of them. Here the sample spans around 140,000 clones, 80% to 90% being singletons. Input material: peripheral blood. These receptors came from a man between 60 and 75 years old with COVID-19, enrolled during active disease. The CDR3 runs from the conserved cysteine through the conserved F or W. The D gene is left open where the match is weak. Some rows have no size entry. The others give once, few or many, or a class for an expanded clone.

cdr3_length	v_call	clone_size	j_call	d_call	cdr3_aa	cdr3_nt
15	TRBV5-1	-	TRBJ1-6	-	CASSLGTGVNSPLHF	TGCGCCAGCAGCTTGGGTACAGGAGTTAATTCACCCCTCCACTTT
14	TRBV14	-	TRBJ2-7	TRBD2	CASSQRRGGDEQYF	TGTGCCAGCAGCCAACGGCGGGGGGGGGATGAGCAGTACTTC
15	TRBV12-5	-	TRBJ2-2	TRBD2	CASGFLAGATGELFF	TGTGCTAGTGGTTTTCTAGCGGGGGCCACCGGGGAGCTGTTTTTT
13	TRBV11-3	-	TRBJ2-5	-	CASSLDRGETQYF	TGTGCCAGCAGCTTAGACCGGGGTGAGACCCAGTACTTC
13	TRBV5-6	-	TRBJ1-6	TRBD1	CASYHRGGSPLHF	TGTGCCAGCTATCACAGGGGTGGGTCACCCCTCCACTTT
17	TRBV2	-	TRBJ2-6	-	CASAGQTISSGANVLTF	TGTGCCAGCGCCGGACAGACAATTTCCTCTGGGGCCAACGTCCTGACTTTC
13	TRBV6-2/TRBV6-3	few	TRBJ1-1	-	CASSKQGNTEAFF	TGTGCCAGCAGTAAACAGGGGAACACTGAAGCTTTCTTT
18	TRBV19	-	TRBJ1-1	TRBD1	CASREGQGARGYNTEAFF	TGTGCCAGTAGAGAAGGTCAGGGGGCAAGAGGATACAACACTGAAGCTTTCTTT
14	TRBV5-1	-	TRBJ1-3	TRBD1	CASSLQTGGNTIYF	TGCGCCAGCAGCTTGCAGACAGGGGGAAACACCATATATTTT
15	TRBV30	-	TRBJ2-1	-	CAWSPGGLSYNEQFF	TGTGCCTGGAGCCCCGGGGGGCTTTCCTACAATGAGCAGTTCTTC
15	TRBV19	-	TRBJ1-5	-	CASSIVGREDQPQHF	TGTGCCAGTAGTATAGTCGGGAGAGAGGATCAGCCCCAGCATTTT
14	TRBV6-5	-	TRBJ1-1	-	CAINKPGGNTEAFF	TGTGCCATCAACAAACCGGGGGGCAACACTGAAGCTTTCTTT
13	TRBV6-5	-	TRBJ1-5	-	CASSYSFKQPQHF	TGTGCCAGCAGTTACTCGTTTAAACAGCCCCAGCATTTT
13	TRBV19	-	TRBJ1-2	-	CASSADSNYGYTF	TGTGCCAGTAGTGCTGACAGTAACTATGGCTACACCTTC
15	TRBV4-3	-	TRBJ1-5	-	CASSQALGAHQPQHF	TGCGCCAGCAGCCAAGCTTTGGGGGCCCATCAGCCCCAGCATTTT
15	TRBV6-2/TRBV6-3	-	TRBJ1-5	-	CASSYSGGGNQPQHF	TGTGCCAGCAGTTACTCCGGCGGCGGCAATCAGCCCCAGCATTTT
13	TRBV10-2	-	TRBJ1-4	-	CASRRQTNEKLFF	TGCGCCAGCCGTCGACAGACTAATGAAAAACTGTTTTTT
18	TRBV7-9	once	TRBJ2-3	TRBD2	CASSDNPRSGAPTDTQYF	TGTGCCAGCAGCGATAACCCGCGTAGCGGGGCGCCCACAGATACGCAGTATTTT
14	TRBV7-8	once	TRBJ2-1	TRBD1	CASSFDRGYNEQFF	TGTGCCAGCAGCTTCGACAGGGGATACAATGAGCAGTTCTTC
15	TRBV4-3	-	TRBJ1-1	-	CASSQDPLPDTEAFF	TGCGCCAGCAGCCAAGACCCCCTACCCGACACTGAAGCTTTCTTT
18	TRBV9	-	TRBJ1-3	-	CASSVEVGGERAGNTIYF	TGTGCCAGCAGCGTAGAGGTCGGAGGTGAGCGCGCTGGAAACACCATATATTTT
14	TRBV28	-	TRBJ2-3	TRBD2	CASRGLVVGDTQYF	TGTGCCAGCAGGGGACTAGTAGTGGGAGATACGCAGTATTTT
15	TRBV18	-	TRBJ1-4	TRBD1	CASSPAAGGGEKLFF	TGTGCCAGCTCACCTGCCGCAGGGGGCGGCGAAAAACTGTTTTTT
13	TRBV15	once	TRBJ1-6	TRBD1	CATSRGDNSPLHF	TGTGCCACCTCCAGGGGGGATAATTCACCCCTCCACTTT
11	TRBV2	-	TRBJ1-1	-	CASLRNTEAFF	TGTGCCAGCCTGAGAAACACTGAAGCTTTCTTT
14	TRBV3-1/TRBV3-2	-	TRBJ1-5	-	CASSGSTSNQPQHF	TGTGCCAGCAGCGGGAGTACTAGCAATCAGCCCCAGCATTTT
16	TRBV6-5	-	TRBJ2-3	-	CASSYSQVGSTDTQYF	TGTGCCAGCAGTTACTCACAGGTGGGCTCCACAGATACGCAGTATTTT
11	TRBV30	-	TRBJ2-7	TRBD2	CAWEAGDEQYF	TGTGCCTGGGAAGCGGGGGACGAGCAGTACTTC
12	TRBV6-5	-	TRBJ1-1	-	CASSSQSTEAFF	TGTGCCAGCAGTTCACAGTCGACTGAAGCTTTCTTT
16	TRBV4-2	-	TRBJ1-1	TRBD1	CASSPRDSLTNTEAFF	TGTGCCAGCAGCCCCCGGGACAGTTTAACGAACACTGAAGCTTTCTTT